A single sample is the source of the 24 T cell receptor beta chains below, sequenced in a study of T-cell reconstitution after alpha-beta-depleted transplantation in children. Preparation of the TCRbeta library involved a method that used unique molecular identifiers. Via MiXCR, TCRdb re-called the PCR reads, giving one row per CDR3 protein. The table shows about 170,000 distinct CDR3 sequences, with approximately 10% occurring only once. This sample comprised PBMCs, obtained before TCRalphabeta/CD19-depleted stem cell transplant. The receptors come from a boy younger than 10 with acute myeloid leukemia, due to receive a stem cell transplant.

This clonotype appeared once. A much bigger clone sits one base away, suggesting this may be a read error. V gene TRBV7-9 combines with J gene TRBJ1-1, with a possible D match to TRBD1 (6 bases). The CDR3 is 11 residues long. The germline V gene encodes CDR1 SEHNR and CDR2 FQNEAQ (reference sequence). CDR3 bases: TGTGCCAGCAGCGAAGGGGGGGAAGCTTTATTT. Translating gives CASSEGGEALF. Full variable domain (rest looked up from reference TRBV7-9 and TRBJ1-1): DTGVSQNPRHKITKRGQNVTFRCDPISEHNRLYWYRQTLGQGPEFLTYFQNEAQLEKSRLLSDRFSAERPKGSFSTLEIQRTEQGDSAMYLCASSEGGEALFGQGTRLTVV.

This clonotype was detected many times. The gene calls are TRBV12-3 or TRBV12-4 and TRBJ2-1; D is unresolved. This CDR3 region has 12 residues. Trimming took 5 bases from V and 7 from J, leaving 9 bases between them. Here the CDR3 DNA reads TGTGCCAGCAGTCTCAACTTGAATGAGCAGTTCTTC. Translated: CASSLNLNEQFF.

This rearrangement joins TRBV5-1 to TRBJ1-1; a possible D gene is TRBD1 (6 bases). This CDR3 is 14 amino acids long. Germline CDR1 and CDR2: SGHRS and YFSETQ. V dropped 5 bases and J dropped 3 bases, with 14 bases sitting between them. The CDR3 DNA reads as TGCGCCAGCAGTCTTCTGGGGGCGGACACTGAAGCTTTCTTT. Its translation: CASSLLGADTEAFF.

This clonotype occurred many times. This chain connects TRBV20-1 to TRBJ1-2; D ambiguous. The CDR3 sequence is 14 residues long. Germline lookup yields CDR1 DFQATT and CDR2 SNEGSKA (reference sequence). Trimming shortened V by 5 bases and J by 2 bases, and 15 bases separated the two germline ends. CDR3 amino acids: CSASRQDLNYGYTF. In DNA form, the CDR3 reads TGCAGTGCTTCTCGGCAGGATCTAAACTATGGCTACACCTTC.

This clonotype was seen ten or more times. The chain uses TRBV28 and TRBJ1-4; perhaps TRBD1 as D (5 bases). Germline CDR1 is MDHEN and CDR2 is SYDVKM. V was trimmed by 4 bases and J by 2 bases, leaving 17 bases between them. This CDR3 has 17 amino acids. This CDR3 is CASSSPGPQVTNEKLFF. Written as DNA, the CDR3 is TGTGCCAGCAGTTCACCGGGGCCTCAGGTGACTAATGAAAAACTGTTTTTT.

The sample holds many counts of this clonotype. The rearrangement links TRBV5-1 to TRBJ1-6; D remains ambiguous. CDR3 length: 12 amino acids. The ends were cut back, 2 bases at V and 10 bases at J, with 7 bases in the middle. The germline V gene has CDR1 SGHRS and CDR2 YFSETQ. CDR3 coding DNA: TGCGCCAGCAGCTTTGGGGTGTCACCCCTCCACTTT. Translated: CASSFGVSPLHF.

This clonotype came up many times. This chain connects TRBV10-1 to TRBJ2-7; D unclear. The CDR3 totals 12 residues. Germline V gives CDR1 WNHNN, CDR2 SYGVQD (reference sequence). V was cut by 3 bases and J by 7 bases, with 10 bases left in between. CDR3 DNA: TGCGCCAGCAGTGAACCGGGTGGGGAGCAGTACTTC. Translation: CASSEPGGEQYF.

The gene calls are TRBV5-1 and TRBJ1-1; 7 bases are shared with TRBD1. The CDR3 extends over 16 amino acids. In germline, CDR1 is SGHRS, CDR2 YFSETQ. Trimming removed 2 bases from V and 0 bases from J; junction bases left unmatched: 7. This chain's CDR3 is CASSFRRGLLNTEAFF. The CDR3 region has the DNA TGCGCCAGCAGCTTCCGGAGGGGGCTCCTGAACACTGAAGCTTTCTTT.

In this sample, this clonotype turned up many times. The V gene is TRBV7-2, the J gene TRBJ2-3; maybe TRBD1 (5 bases). This CDR3 comprises 16 residues. Germline CDR1 and CDR2: SGHTA and FQGNSA. Trimming removed 2 bases from V and 2 bases from J, with 14 bases in between. CDR3 sequence (DNA): TGTGCCAGCAGCTTATGGGGCCAGGGCCCCACAGATACGCAGTATTTT. Its protein is CASSLWGQGPTDTQYF.

In its sample, this clonotype was seen many times. V is TRBV4-2 and J is TRBJ2-1; 13 nucleotides agree with TRBD2. Losses at the gene ends were 0 bases for V and 8 bases for J; bases not matched to a gene: 7. The CDR3 is 17 residues long. Per the germline V gene, CDR1 is LGHNA and CDR2 is YNFKEQ. The CDR3 here is CASSQDWRTSGRYEQFF. The CDR3 bases are TGTGCCAGCAGCCAAGATTGGAGGACTAGCGGGAGATATGAGCAGTTCTTC.

This clonotype was counted at least ten times. This sequence joins TRBV20-1 and TRBJ2-7; TRBD2 matches 10 bases. The germline V gene encodes CDR1 DFQATT and CDR2 SNEGSKA (reference sequence). The CDR3 extends over 15 amino acids. The V segment lost 1 base and the J segment 5 bases; nucleotides outside the gene matches: 8. For the CDR3, the DNA is TGCAGTGCTAGAGCCCGGGGGACTAGCGCCAACGAGCAGTACTTC. This translates into CSARARGTSANEQYF.

This clonotype was counted many times. This chain links TRBV14 with TRBJ2-1; 7 bases align to TRBD2. CDR1 and CDR2 (germline): SGHDN, FVKESK. The CDR3 has 16 amino acids. The trim removed 4 bases at V and 0 bases at J, leaving 6 bases unmatched. The CDR3 DNA sequence: TGTGCCAGCAGCCCCGAGGGAGGGAGCTCCTACAATGAGCAGTTCTTC. Its protein is CASSPEGGSSYNEQFF.

Ten or more counts support this clonotype. The chain has TRBV4-1 and TRBJ2-1; maybe TRBD2 (6 bases). Germline assignment: CDR1 MGHRA and CDR2 YSYEKL. The CDR3 has 17 residues. V lost 0 bases, J lost 5 bases, and 17 bases lay in between. This chain's CDR3 is CASSQDVAGPLDNEQFF. As DNA, the CDR3 is TGCGCCAGCAGCCAAGATGTGGCGGGACCCCTTGACAATGAGCAGTTCTTC.

Note on this clonotype: A much larger clonotype is one base distant, so this may be a read error. The chain is built from TRBV3-1 and TRBJ1-1, with 7 bases matching TRBD1. Germline V lookup: CDR1 LGHDT, CDR2 YNNKEL (reference sequence). The CDR3 totals 13 residues. CDR3: CACSLPGQNTEAF. In DNA form, the CDR3 reads TGTGCCTGCAGCCTACCGGGACAGAACACTGAAGCTTTT.

This clonotype occurred many times. The chain carries TRBV20-1 and TRBJ2-3, with TRBD1 matching 10 bases. The CDR3 runs 16 residues. Germline loops: CDR1 DFQATT, CDR2 SNEGSKA (reference sequence). V shed 6 bases, J shed 4 bases, and the junction held 13 bases outside the gene matches. This CDR3 reads CSAIGRRDRGSDTQYF. CDR3 in DNA: TGCAGTGCCATAGGGCGCCGGGACAGGGGCTCAGATACGCAGTATTTT.

This clonotype was detected many times. The V call is TRBV20-1, the J call TRBJ2-6; D ambiguous. Germline values: CDR1 DFQATT, CDR2 SNEGSKA (reference sequence). CDR3 length: 16 amino acids. Trimming took off 3 bases at V and 0 bases at J, with 12 bases between the two ends. In DNA form, the CDR3 reads TGCAGTGCTAGTCGGCGCTTCAGCTCTGGGGCCAACGTCCTGACTTTC. Its protein product is CSASRRFSSGANVLTF.

This clonotype was detected many times. The chain has TRBV28 and TRBJ2-1; the match to TRBD2 covers 13 bases. CDR1 and CDR2 (germline): MDHEN, SYDVKM. The CDR3 length is 15 residues. V gave up 5 bases and J gave up 2 bases; unmatched junction bases: 0. The CDR3 sequence is CASSTSGRAYNEQFF. In DNA form, the CDR3 reads TGTGCCAGCAGTACTAGCGGGAGGGCCTACAATGAGCAGTTCTTC.

This clonotype was counted at least ten times. V gene TRBV18 combines with J gene TRBJ1-2; a possible D gene is TRBD1 (5 bases). V was pared by 4 bases and J by 6 bases, with 15 bases between. The CDR3 has 14 residues. Germline V gene lookup returns CDR1 KGHSH and CDR2 LQKENI. The CDR3 coding sequence is TGTGCCAGCTCACGGGTAGGGGCGCAGGATGGCTACACCTTC. Its protein product is CASSRVGAQDGYTF. The full variable domain, its missing parts supplied by reference TRBV18 and TRBJ1-2, is NAGVMQNPRHLVRRRGQEARLRCSPMKGHSHVYWYRQLPEEGLKFMVYLQKENIIDESGMPKERFSAEFPKEGPSILRIQQVVRGDSAAYFCASSRVGAQDGYTFGSGTRLTVV.

At least ten counts were recorded for this clonotype. The chain is built from TRBV15 and TRBJ1-5; 7 nucleotides line up with TRBD1. CDR1 is LNHNV and CDR2 is YYDKDF in the germline V gene (reference sequence). The CDR3 has 16 residues. After removal of 0 bases from V and 2 bases from J, the junction contained 4 bases not matched to a gene. The CDR3 coding sequence is TGTGCCACCAGCAGAGATCGAGGGGGCGGCAATCAGCCCCAGCATTTT. Translated: CATSRDRGGGNQPQHF.

In this sample, this clonotype turned up a few times. V gene TRBV19 combines with J gene TRBJ1-5, with TRBD1 matching over 10 bases. This CDR3 region has 15 residues. V trimming: 6 bases; J trimming: 6 bases; junction bases outside the gene matches: 8. In germline, CDR1 is LNHDA, CDR2 SQIVND (reference sequence). CDR3 region: CASSEDRGLSQPQHF. Here the CDR3 DNA reads TGTGCCAGTAGCGAGGACAGGGGGTTAAGTCAGCCCCAGCATTTT.

This clonotype occurred many times. V and J are TRBV6-1 and TRBJ1-1, with 7 nucleotides matching TRBD1. The CDR3 length is 14 residues. CDR1 is MNHNS and CDR2 is SASEGT in the germline V gene. V lost 8 bases and J lost 4; bases outside the gene matches: 10. DNA of the CDR3: TGTGCCAGCCGTGCCCAGGGGGGTATCACTGAAGCTTTCTTT. It yields the protein CASRAQGGITEAFF.

For this clonotype: A read error may be the cause here, since a much bigger clone is one base away. As the CDR3 is not closed by the conserved phenylalanine or tryptophan, this likely results from a read error. The genes are TRBV12-3 or TRBV12-4 and TRBJ2-7; maybe TRBD1 (5 bases). This CDR3 region has 12 residues. The germline V and J ends were trimmed by 7 bases and 4 bases, with 11 bases remaining between them. The CDR3 spells CASIPDRYEQYL. The CDR3 DNA is TGTGCCAGCATCCCAGACAGATACGAGCAGTACCTC.

Ten or more counts support this clonotype. The J gene is TRBJ1-2, the V gene TRBV29-1, with D unclear. Trimming left V 0 bases short and J 8 bases short, with 19 bases between. This CDR3 comprises 15 residues. In germline, CDR1 is SQVTM, CDR2 ANQGSEA. CDR3 residues: CSVEDDGISPGGYTF. DNA for the CDR3: TGCAGCGTTGAAGACGACGGCATCTCCCCCGGAGGCTACACCTTC.

This clonotype was counted many times. The CDR3 protein is CASSPPGQTYEQYF. The CDR3, as DNA: TGCGCCAGCAGCCCCCCGGGACAGACATACGAGCAGTACTTC. J is TRBJ2-7 and V is TRBV5-1, with 7 bases fitting TRBD1. The CDR3 extends over 14 amino acids. V trimming: 4 bases; J trimming: 4 bases; junction bases outside the gene matches: 8. Germline V lookup: CDR1 SGHRS, CDR2 YFSETQ.